This T cell receptor (beta chain) was sequenced during a study of identical twins. The J segment lost 9 bases and the V segment lost 4 bases, leaving 12 bases of the junction unmatched. The CDR3 covers 16 residues. Looked up from germline, CDR1 is SGHTA and CDR2 is FQGNSA. TCRdb re-called the 5' RACE reads through MiXCR, storing one row per CDR3 protein. Of 550,000 to 700,000 distinct CDR3 sequences listed, more than 9% are singletons. These records were also assigned to another study, of yellow fever vaccine responses in identical twins.

This receptor was obtained from a young woman in good health. The chain carries TRBV7-2 and TRBJ2-1; 10 nucleotides match TRBD2. Sequenced: PBMCs. The CDR3 sequence is CASSSLSGRARIEQFF. The DNA for the CDR3 is TGTGCCAGCAGCTCGTTAAGCGGGAGGGCGCGTATTGAGCAGTTCTTC.